Only a few counts were recorded for the clone carrying this T cell receptor (beta chain). Other nucleotide sequences in the sample specify the same CDR3. This specimen comes from a study of blood T cell repertoires in COVID-19. Study-level information: Sites across the United States, Italy and Spain contributed samples from acute and convalescent COVID-19. PBMCs, B-cell-depleted T cells, or T cells were the source of the cDNA or gDNA that made up the material.

Original processing methods: Reference gene primer amplification gave estimated nucleated cell counts. This table comes from immunoSEQ multiplex PCR, and its TCRdb copy is limited to in-frame clones, with some not included. The DNA was the basis for D and trimming; V, J and clone size are from that table. The repertoire has around 80,000 clones, about 87% of them found once; the top ten carry approximately 9.1%. In germline, CDR1 is LGHDT, CDR2 YNNKEL (reference sequence). V was cut by 2 bases and J by 3 bases, with 2 bases left in between. CDR3 length: 11 amino acids. This receptor was obtained from a human donor in a cohort sampled during active COVID-19. The chain has TRBV3-1 (or the pseudogene TRBV3-2) and TRBJ2-7; no clear D gene. What was sequenced was peripheral blood. In DNA form, the CDR3 reads TGTGCCAGCAGCCAATACTACGAGCAGTACTTC. This encodes CASSQYYEQYF.